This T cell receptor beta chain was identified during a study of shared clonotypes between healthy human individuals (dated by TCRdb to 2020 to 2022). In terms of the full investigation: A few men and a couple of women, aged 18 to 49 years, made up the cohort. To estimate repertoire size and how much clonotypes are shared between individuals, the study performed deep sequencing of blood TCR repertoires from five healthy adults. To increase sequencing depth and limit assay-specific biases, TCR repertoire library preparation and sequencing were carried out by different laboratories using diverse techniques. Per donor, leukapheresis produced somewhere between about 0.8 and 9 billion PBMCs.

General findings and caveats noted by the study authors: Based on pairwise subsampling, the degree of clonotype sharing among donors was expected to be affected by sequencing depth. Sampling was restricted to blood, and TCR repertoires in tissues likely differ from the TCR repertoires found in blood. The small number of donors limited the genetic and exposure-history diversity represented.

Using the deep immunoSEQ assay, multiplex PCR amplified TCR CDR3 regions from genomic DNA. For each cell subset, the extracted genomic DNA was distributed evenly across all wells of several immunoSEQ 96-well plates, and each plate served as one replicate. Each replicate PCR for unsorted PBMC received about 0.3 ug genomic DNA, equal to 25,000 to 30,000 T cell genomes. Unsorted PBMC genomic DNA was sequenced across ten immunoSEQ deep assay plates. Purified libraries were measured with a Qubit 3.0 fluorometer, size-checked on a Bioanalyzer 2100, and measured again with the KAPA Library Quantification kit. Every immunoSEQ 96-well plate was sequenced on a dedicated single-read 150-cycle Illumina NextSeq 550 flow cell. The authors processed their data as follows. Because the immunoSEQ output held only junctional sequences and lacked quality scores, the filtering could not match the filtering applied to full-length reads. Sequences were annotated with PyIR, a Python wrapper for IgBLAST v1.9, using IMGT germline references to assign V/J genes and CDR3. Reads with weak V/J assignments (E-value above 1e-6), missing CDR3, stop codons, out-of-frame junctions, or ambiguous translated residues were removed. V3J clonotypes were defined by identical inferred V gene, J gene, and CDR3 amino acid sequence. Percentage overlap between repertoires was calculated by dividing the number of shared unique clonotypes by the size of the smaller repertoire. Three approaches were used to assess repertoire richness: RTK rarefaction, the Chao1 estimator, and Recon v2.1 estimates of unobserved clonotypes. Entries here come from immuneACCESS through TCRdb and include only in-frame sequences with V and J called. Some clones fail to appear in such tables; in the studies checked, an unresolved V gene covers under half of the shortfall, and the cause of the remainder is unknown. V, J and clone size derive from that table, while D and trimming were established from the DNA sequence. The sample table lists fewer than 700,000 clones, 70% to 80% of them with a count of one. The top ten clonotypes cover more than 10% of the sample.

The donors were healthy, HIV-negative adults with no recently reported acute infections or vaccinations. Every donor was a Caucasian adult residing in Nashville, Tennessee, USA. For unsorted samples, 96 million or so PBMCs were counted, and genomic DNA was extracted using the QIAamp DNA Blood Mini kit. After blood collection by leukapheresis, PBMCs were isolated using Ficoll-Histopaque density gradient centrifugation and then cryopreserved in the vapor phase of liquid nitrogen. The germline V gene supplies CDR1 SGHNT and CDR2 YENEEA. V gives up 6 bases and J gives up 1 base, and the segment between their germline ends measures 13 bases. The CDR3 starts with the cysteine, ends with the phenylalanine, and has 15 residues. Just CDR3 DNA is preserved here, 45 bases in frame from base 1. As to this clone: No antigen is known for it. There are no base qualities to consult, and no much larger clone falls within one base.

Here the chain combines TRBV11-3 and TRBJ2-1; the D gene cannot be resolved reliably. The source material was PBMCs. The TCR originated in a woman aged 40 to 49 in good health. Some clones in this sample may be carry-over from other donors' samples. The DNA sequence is TGTGCCAGCAGTGAGGTCGCTAGTTCCTACAATGAGCAGTTCTTC. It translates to CASSEVASSYNEQFF.